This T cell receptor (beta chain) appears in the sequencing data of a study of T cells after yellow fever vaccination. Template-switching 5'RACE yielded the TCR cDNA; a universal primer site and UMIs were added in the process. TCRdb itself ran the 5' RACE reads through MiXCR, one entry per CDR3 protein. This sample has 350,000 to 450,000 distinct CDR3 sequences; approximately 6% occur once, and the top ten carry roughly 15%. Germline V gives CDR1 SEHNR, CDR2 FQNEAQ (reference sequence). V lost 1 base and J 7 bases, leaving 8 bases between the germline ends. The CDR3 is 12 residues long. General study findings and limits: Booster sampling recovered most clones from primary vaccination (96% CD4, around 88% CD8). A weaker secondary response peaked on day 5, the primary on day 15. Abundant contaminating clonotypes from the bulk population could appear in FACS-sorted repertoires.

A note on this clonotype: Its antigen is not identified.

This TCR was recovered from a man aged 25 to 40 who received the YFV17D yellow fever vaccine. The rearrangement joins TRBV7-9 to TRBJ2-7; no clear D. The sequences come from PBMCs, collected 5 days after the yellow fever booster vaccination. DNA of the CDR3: TGTGCCAGCAGCTTAGGTCCTACGGAGCAGTACTTC. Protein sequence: CASSLGPTEQYF. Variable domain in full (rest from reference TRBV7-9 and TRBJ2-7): DTGVSQNPRHKITKRGQNVTFRCDPISEHNRLYWYRQTLGQGPEFLTYFQNEAQLEKSRLLSDRFSAERPKGSFSTLEIQRTEQGDSAMYLCASSLGPTEQYFGPGTRLTVT.